The clone carrying this T cell receptor beta chain has at least ten counts. Its antigen is unknown. This specimen comes from a study of breast tumors, draining lymph nodes, adjacent tissues. TCRdb redid the calling of the multiplex PCR reads with MiXCR, one entry per CDR3 protein. The sample holds 250,000 or so distinct CDR3 sequences, more than 30% seen once. The germline CDR1 and CDR2 sequences are SGHRS and YFSETQ. The trim removed 4 bases at V and 3 bases at J, leaving 6 bases unmatched. The CDR3 is made up of 15 amino acids. Study results and caveats: Compared with lymph nodes, tumors were less diverse; compared with nontumor tissue, more. Compared with basal-like, luminal-like tumors shared significantly more repertoire with nontumor tissue. Tumor T cell lymph node origin was a supported hypothesis, not proven. Findings are consistent with lymph node origin and intratumoral expansion of most tumor T cells.

The lymph nodes were axillary draining lymph nodes from breast cancer patients. The receptor was isolated from a female donor with breast cancer. Some clones in this sample may be carry-over from other donors' samples. This chain links TRBV5-1 with TRBJ2-3, with 9 bases matching TRBD2. The sequencing sample was made of axillary lymph node tissue. CDR3 DNA sequence: TGCGCCAGCAGCCAAGCGGGAGGAGGTACAGATACGCAGTATTTT. Its protein product is CASSQAGGGTDTQYF.